Here is one TCR beta chain with its context. Germline CDR1 is MNHNY and CDR2 is SVGAGI (reference sequence). V shed 7 bases and J 5 bases; nucleotides not matched to a gene: 8. The CDR3 is 14 residues long. This entry belongs to a study of cytomegalovirus exposure and HLA in healthy donors. Both 60 Vbeta primers and 13 Jbeta primers went into the PCR. TCRdb's copy holds only in-frame clones and misses some; the assay was immunoSEQ multiplex PCR. The table has under 200,000 clones, around 69% seen once. The sample consisted of PBMCs. The source of this sequence is a man between 60 and 75 years old in good health and CMV-seronegative. The genes are TRBV6-6 and TRBJ2-7; 10 positions agree with TRBD1. This CDR3 is CASNAGDRGNEQYF. CDR3 nucleotides: TGTGCCAGCAACGCCGGGGACAGGGGCAACGAGCAGTACTTC.